The clone carrying this T cell receptor beta chain was observed a few times. Between the trimmed V and J ends, which lost 3 bases and 6 bases, there was a span of 9 bases. Germline lookup yields CDR1 SEHNR and CDR2 FQNEAQ (reference sequence). CDR3 length: 13 residues. Healthy Caucasians supplied all donations. These data come from a study of identical twins. TCRdb recomputed calls from the 5' RACE reads with MiXCR, one row per CDR3 protein. The table records 350,000 or so distinct CDR3 sequences, roughly 12% of them present only once. The sample was also reused in another study, on yellow fever vaccine responses in identical twins.

This sequence was found in a young woman in good health. Input material: CD8+ T cells sorted from blood. The chain recombines TRBV7-9 with TRBJ2-1, with D hard to call. The CDR3 reads CASSFYRGNEQFF. DNA of the CDR3: TGTGCCAGCAGCTTTTACCGCGGCAATGAGCAGTTCTTC.